This T cell receptor beta chain was sequenced in a study of cytomegalovirus exposure and HLA in healthy donors. Study-wide results and caveats: Sequencing had likely introduced a cluster of highly shared sequence variants as an artifact. Later analysis showed TCR association rates varying by HLA locus, highest for DRB1 and lowest for HLA-C. Some V segments, TRBV6-2 and TRBV6-3 among them, were indistinguishable and were therefore excluded.

Healthy bone marrow donors supplied every sample. With 60 Vbeta and 13 Jbeta primers, the PCR was carried out. The repertoire was sequenced with immunoSEQ multiplex PCR; TCRdb's copy has only in-frame clones and lacks some. The sample includes 250,000 or so clones, around 90% of them seen just once. Trimming cost V 5 bases and J 4 bases, with 6 bases left between them. This CDR3 is built from 11 residues. The V gene's germline CDR1 is MNHEY and CDR2 SMNVEV (reference sequence). Only one count was recorded for this clone. Its antigen is as yet unknown. Sequenced material: PBMCs. The chain recombines TRBV27 with TRBJ2-7; a possible D gene is TRBD2 (6 bases). This receptor was identified in a girl aged 2-10 years in good health and CMV-seronegative. CDR3 region: CASSGGYEQYF. The CDR3 DNA sequence: TGTGCCAGCAGTGGGGGGTACGAGCAGTACTTC.